Detailed here is one T cell receptor beta chain. Its target is not known. 60 Vbeta and 13 Jbeta primers were used in PCR. Data came from immunoSEQ multiplex PCR; TCRdb stores just in-frame clones and leaves some out. The profile shows over 150,000 clones, 68% of them singletons. There were likely unrecorded immune exposures, though donors were nominally healthy when sampled. This sample stems from a study of cytomegalovirus exposure and HLA in healthy donors. Study context: Samples from HLA-typed donors yielded 65 million to 85 million unique TCRs in an early data release. Findings of the study overall: For most subjects, TCR beta sequences were reported to predict HLA-A and HLA-B alleles with accuracy.

Unmatched junction bases numbered 7, after V lost 3 bases and J lost 4 bases. This CDR3 contains 16 residues. The specimen was PBMCs. The receptor was derived from a man between 45 and 60 years old in good health and CMV-seronegative. The chain links TRBV5-3 to TRBJ1-3, with TRBD1 matching over 10 bases. TRBV5-3 is given ORF status, its function remaining uncertain. CDR3 coding DNA: TGTGCCAGAAGCTCAGGGACAGGGGTACTGGGAAACACCATATATTTT. It specifies CARSSGTGVLGNTIYF.